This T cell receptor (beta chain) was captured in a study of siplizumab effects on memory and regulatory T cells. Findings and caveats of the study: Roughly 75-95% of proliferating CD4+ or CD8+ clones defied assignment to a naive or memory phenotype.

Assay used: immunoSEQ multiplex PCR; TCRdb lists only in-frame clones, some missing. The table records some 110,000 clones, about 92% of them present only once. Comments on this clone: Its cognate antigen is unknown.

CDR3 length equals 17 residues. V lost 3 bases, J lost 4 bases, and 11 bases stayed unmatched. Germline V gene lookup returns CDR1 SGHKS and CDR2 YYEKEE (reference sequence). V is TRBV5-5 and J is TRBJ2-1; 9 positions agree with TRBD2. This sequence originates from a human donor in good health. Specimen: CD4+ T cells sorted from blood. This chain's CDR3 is CASSSLSSGVSYNEQFF. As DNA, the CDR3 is TGTGCCAGCAGCTCGTTGTCTAGCGGGGTCTCGTACAATGAGCAGTTCTTC.